The clone carrying this T cell receptor (beta chain) showed up just a few times. Clones were sequenced by immunoSEQ multiplex PCR, and TCRdb holds only the in-frame ones, with some missing. This repertoire shows approximately 23,000 clones, approximately 40% found once; its top ten account for over 1.2%. The data belong to a study of graft-versus-host responses after intestinal transplantation. For the study at large: Tacrolimus and steroids were given for around 3 years to all recipients after anti-thymocyte globulin induction.

The culture paired 200,000 irradiated violet-dye-labeled stimulators with 200,000 CFSE-labeled responders. Study results and caveats: The study found high graft-versus-host to host-versus-graft clonal ratios in allografts of patients with graft-donor T cell macrochimerism.

The specimen comprised alloreactive CD8+ T cells from a mixed lymphocyte reaction culture, sampled before transplantation. The subset: CFSE-low proliferating T cells sorted from roughly six-day pre-transplant mixed lymphocyte reaction (GvH or HvG direction). The receptor was isolated from a human patient who was an organ donor for intestinal transplantation.

CDR3 amino acids: CASSYGGALNTEAFF. The DNA for the CDR3 is TGTGCCAGCAGTTACGGGGGGGCCCTGAACACTGAAGCTTTCTTT. The chain has TRBV6-5 and TRBJ1-1; D possibly corresponds to TRBD1 (6 bases). V lost 2 bases and J 0 bases, leaving 10 bases between the germline ends. This CDR3 region has 15 residues. Germline CDR1 is MNHEY and CDR2 is SVGAGI.